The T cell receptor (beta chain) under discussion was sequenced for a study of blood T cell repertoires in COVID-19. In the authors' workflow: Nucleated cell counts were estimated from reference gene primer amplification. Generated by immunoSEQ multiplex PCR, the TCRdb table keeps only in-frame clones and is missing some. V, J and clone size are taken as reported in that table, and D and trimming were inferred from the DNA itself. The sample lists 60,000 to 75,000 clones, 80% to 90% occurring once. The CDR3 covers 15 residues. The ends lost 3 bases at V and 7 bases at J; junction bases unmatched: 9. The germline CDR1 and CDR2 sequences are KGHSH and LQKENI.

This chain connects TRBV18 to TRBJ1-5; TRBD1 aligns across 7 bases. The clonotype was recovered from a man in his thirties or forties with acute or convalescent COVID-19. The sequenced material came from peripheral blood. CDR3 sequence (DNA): TGTGCCAGCTCACCTTCAGGGGCAGGGGGACAGCCCCAGCATTTT. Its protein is CASSPSGAGGQPQHF.